A selection of T cell receptor beta chains follows, all from one sample in a study of T cells in localized non-small cell lung cancer. Repertoires were generated with immunoSEQ multiplex PCR, while TCRdb's copy carries only in-frame clones and drops some. The sample has tens of thousands of clones; 65% to 90% are singletons. This sample comprised PBMCs, obtained before any cancer treatment. These receptor sequences come from a man between 40 and 69 years old with stage II lung adenocarcinoma. Each CDR3 is given with its conserved first and last residue. A D gene is named only where the DNA matches it firmly. Size is stated for part of the rows, as once, few or many counts, or as a class when the clone is expanded.

j_call: TRBJ2-3
clone_size: once
d_call: NA
v_call: TRBV2
cdr3_aa: CASSEYTPYTDTQYF
cdr3_nt: TGTGCCAGCAGTGAATATACACCATACACAGATACGCAGTATTTT

j_call: TRBJ2-5
clone_size: NA
d_call: NA
v_call: TRBV19
cdr3_aa: CASSIGIVQKETQYF
cdr3_nt: TGTGCCAGTAGTATAGGAATCGTACAGAAAGAGACCCAGTACTTC

j_call: TRBJ2-5
clone_size: once
d_call: NA
v_call: TRBV11-1
cdr3_aa: CASSSMVTGLGETQYF
cdr3_nt: TGTGCCAGCAGCTCCATGGTAACAGGGCTGGGGGAGACCCAGTACTTC

j_call: TRBJ2-1
clone_size: NA
d_call: NA
v_call: TRBV28
cdr3_aa: CASSLWDIRNEQFF
cdr3_nt: TGTGCCAGCAGTTTATGGGATATCCGTAATGAGCAGTTCTTC

j_call: TRBJ2-5
clone_size: NA
d_call: NA
v_call: TRBV19
cdr3_aa: CASTVGRGYQETQYF
cdr3_nt: TGTGCCAGTACCGTGGGCCGAGGGTACCAAGAGACCCAGTACTTC

j_call: TRBJ1-4
clone_size: NA
d_call: NA
v_call: TRBV2
cdr3_aa: CASSAGLGEKLFF
cdr3_nt: TGTGCCAGCAGCGCGGGACTAGGGGAAAAACTGTTTTTT

j_call: TRBJ1-5
clone_size: few
d_call: NA
v_call: TRBV6-4
cdr3_aa: CASSDRVNQPQHF
cdr3_nt: TGTGCCAGCAGTGACCGCGTCAATCAGCCCCAGCATTTT

j_call: TRBJ2-7
clone_size: few
d_call: TRBD2
v_call: TRBV18
cdr3_aa: CASSPELAASSYEQYF
cdr3_nt: TGTGCCAGCTCACCAGAACTAGCGGCGAGCTCCTACGAGCAGTACTTC

j_call: TRBJ2-5
clone_size: NA
d_call: NA
v_call: TRBV5-4
cdr3_aa: CASSLGRLQETQYF
cdr3_nt: TGTGCCAGCAGCTTAGGACGTCTCCAAGAGACCCAGTACTTC

j_call: TRBJ1-4
clone_size: NA
d_call: NA
v_call: TRBV7-2
cdr3_aa: CASSSLFRGRREKLFF
cdr3_nt: TGTGCCAGCAGCTCGTTATTCAGGGGTAGGAGAGAAAAACTGTTTTTT

j_call: TRBJ1-2
clone_size: once
d_call: TRBD1
v_call: TRBV28
cdr3_aa: CASKQGLDGYTF
cdr3_nt: TGTGCCAGCAAACAGGGGTTAGATGGCTACACCTTC

j_call: TRBJ2-5
clone_size: few
d_call: TRBD1
v_call: TRBV10-3
cdr3_aa: CATTGGTQETQYF
cdr3_nt: TGTGCCACCACAGGGGGAACCCAAGAGACCCAGTACTTC

j_call: TRBJ2-1
clone_size: NA
d_call: NA
v_call: TRBV28
cdr3_aa: CASSPLYVREQFF
cdr3_nt: TGTGCCAGCAGTCCTCTTTACGTTCGCGAGCAGTTCTTC

j_call: TRBJ2-7
clone_size: few
d_call: NA
v_call: TRBV7-8
cdr3_aa: CASSLDVSSSYEQYF
cdr3_nt: TGTGCCAGCAGCTTAGACGTATCTAGCTCCTACGAGCAGTACTTC

j_call: TRBJ1-3
clone_size: once
d_call: NA
v_call: TRBV6-5
cdr3_aa: CASSSGRPSSGNTIYF
cdr3_nt: TGTGCCAGCAGTTCAGGGCGCCCGAGCTCTGGAAACACCATATATTTT

j_call: TRBJ2-1
clone_size: NA
d_call: TRBD2
v_call: TRBV19
cdr3_aa: CASTPRGLAGHSSYNEQFF
cdr3_nt: TGTGCCAGTACCCCGAGGGGACTAGCGGGCCACAGCTCCTACAATGAGCAGTTCTTC

j_call: TRBJ2-7
clone_size: NA
d_call: NA
v_call: TRBV29-1
cdr3_aa: CSVTGNSYEQYF
cdr3_nt: TGCAGCGTTACAGGGAACTCCTACGAGCAGTACTTC

j_call: TRBJ2-7
clone_size: NA
d_call: TRBD2
v_call: TRBV5-1
cdr3_aa: CASSRSGTTRYEQYF
cdr3_nt: TGCGCCAGCAGTAGATCCGGGACTACACGATACGAGCAGTACTTC

j_call: TRBJ2-6
clone_size: once
d_call: TRBD1
v_call: TRBV12-5
cdr3_aa: CASGEGQARSGANVLTF
cdr3_nt: TGTGCTAGTGGGGAGGGACAGGCGAGGTCGGGGGCCAACGTCCTGACTTTC

j_call: TRBJ1-1
clone_size: NA
d_call: NA
v_call: TRBV29-1
cdr3_aa: CSVSEGTNTEAFF
cdr3_nt: TGCAGCGTTTCAGAGGGGACGAACACTGAAGCTTTCTTT

j_call: TRBJ1-1
clone_size: NA
d_call: NA
v_call: TRBV11-2
cdr3_aa: CASSRRVLTVNTEAFF
cdr3_nt: TGTGCCAGCAGCCGGCGCGTCTTGACAGTGAACACTGAAGCTTTCTTT

j_call: TRBJ1-5
clone_size: NA
d_call: NA
v_call: TRBV10-1
cdr3_aa: CASSPGANQPQHF
cdr3_nt: TGCGCCAGCAGCCCCGGGGCCAATCAGCCCCAGCATTTT

j_call: TRBJ2-7
clone_size: NA
d_call: TRBD1
v_call: TRBV6-1
cdr3_aa: CASSARTGFYEQYF
cdr3_nt: TGTGCCAGCAGTGCAAGGACAGGCTTCTACGAGCAGTACTTC

j_call: TRBJ2-7
clone_size: NA
d_call: NA
v_call: TRBV7-2
cdr3_aa: CASSKQGSLEQYF
cdr3_nt: TGTGCCAGCAGCAAACAGGGATCTCTCGAGCAGTACTTC

j_call: TRBJ1-5
clone_size: NA
d_call: NA
v_call: TRBV2
cdr3_aa: CASTSETAVNQPQHF
cdr3_nt: TGTGCCAGCACTTCAGAGACAGCAGTGAATCAGCCCCAGCATTTT

j_call: TRBJ2-1
clone_size: NA
d_call: NA
v_call: TRBV19
cdr3_aa: CASSIGSRLGNEQFF
cdr3_nt: TGTGCCAGTAGTATAGGGTCGAGGTTGGGCAATGAGCAGTTCTTC

j_call: TRBJ1-1
clone_size: few
d_call: NA
v_call: TRBV30
cdr3_aa: CAWRLIDRTNTEAFF
cdr3_nt: TGTGCCTGGAGGTTGATCGACAGGACGAACACTGAAGCTTTCTTT

j_call: TRBJ2-3
clone_size: NA
d_call: TRBD2
v_call: TRBV28
cdr3_aa: CASSFALGGNTDTQYF
cdr3_nt: TGTGCCAGCAGTTTCGCTTTGGGGGGGAACACAGATACGCAGTATTTT

j_call: TRBJ2-4
clone_size: few
d_call: TRBD2
v_call: TRBV19
cdr3_aa: CASSPGLAGGLLAKNIQYF
cdr3_nt: TGTGCCAGTAGTCCCGGACTAGCGGGGGGACTCCTAGCCAAAAACATTCAGTACTTC

j_call: TRBJ2-2
clone_size: few
d_call: NA
v_call: TRBV2
cdr3_aa: CASSLFGTLNTGELFF
cdr3_nt: TGTGCCAGCAGTCTATTTGGGACTTTAAACACCGGGGAGCTGTTTTTT

j_call: TRBJ2-5
clone_size: NA
d_call: NA
v_call: TRBV7-3
cdr3_aa: CASSLTGGAVETQYF
cdr3_nt: TGTGCCAGCAGCTTAACAGGGGGAGCAGTAGAGACCCAGTACTTC

j_call: TRBJ2-7
clone_size: NA
d_call: TRBD1
v_call: TRBV7-9
cdr3_aa: CASSQDRDQYF
cdr3_nt: TGTGCCAGCAGCCAGGACAGGGACCAGTACTTC

j_call: TRBJ2-6
clone_size: NA
d_call: TRBD1
v_call: TRBV27
cdr3_aa: CASSLRTGSSGANVLTF
cdr3_nt: TGTGCCAGCAGTTTAAGGACAGGAAGCTCTGGGGCCAACGTCCTGACTTTC

j_call: TRBJ1-4
clone_size: NA
d_call: NA
v_call: TRBV9
cdr3_aa: CASSVAPGGNEKLFF
cdr3_nt: TGTGCCAGCAGCGTAGCTCCAGGCGGGAATGAAAAACTGTTTTTT

j_call: TRBJ1-1
clone_size: NA
d_call: TRBD1
v_call: TRBV6-1
cdr3_aa: CASRDRASPNTEAFF
cdr3_nt: TGTGCCAGCAGGGACAGGGCATCCCCGAACACTGAAGCTTTCTTT

j_call: TRBJ2-3
clone_size: NA
d_call: TRBD1
v_call: TRBV7-2
cdr3_aa: CASSDRGPTDTQYF
cdr3_nt: TGTGCCAGCAGCGACAGGGGACCCACAGATACGCAGTATTTT

j_call: TRBJ1-2
clone_size: few
d_call: NA
v_call: TRBV6-5
cdr3_aa: CASSSIDGGISYTF
cdr3_nt: TGTGCCAGCAGTTCCATCGACGGAGGGATTAGCTACACCTTC

j_call: TRBJ2-3
clone_size: once
d_call: TRBD2
v_call: TRBV28
cdr3_aa: CASSSVLPGTSGSTDTQYF
cdr3_nt: TGTGCCAGCAGTTCGGTGCTGCCCGGGACTAGCGGGAGCACAGATACGCAGTATTTT

j_call: TRBJ1-1
clone_size: NA
d_call: NA
v_call: TRBV19
cdr3_aa: CASRDGQWNTEAFF
cdr3_nt: TGTGCCAGTAGAGACGGACAGTGGAACACTGAAGCTTTCTTT

j_call: TRBJ2-1
clone_size: once
d_call: TRBD1
v_call: TRBV7-2
cdr3_aa: CASSSNRGHEQFF
cdr3_nt: TGTGCCAGCAGCTCAAACAGGGGACATGAGCAGTTCTTC

j_call: TRBJ1-2
clone_size: NA
d_call: TRBD1
v_call: TRBV2
cdr3_aa: CASRAQGAPGYTF
cdr3_nt: TGTGCCAGCAGGGCACAGGGGGCGCCTGGCTACACCTTC

j_call: TRBJ2-7
clone_size: NA
d_call: NA
v_call: TRBV28
cdr3_aa: CASSLWSGYEQYF
cdr3_nt: TGTGCCAGCAGTTTATGGTCAGGGTACGAGCAGTACTTC

j_call: TRBJ2-2
clone_size: NA
d_call: NA
v_call: TRBV29-1
cdr3_aa: CSAQQNTGELFF
cdr3_nt: TGCAGCGCTCAACAGAACACCGGGGAGCTGTTTTTT